The present T cell receptor beta chain was sequenced within a study of Ad26.COV2.S vaccination and SARS-CoV-2 variants. Study-level information: Enrolled in COV1001, the donor was in the Ad26.COV2.S trial arm, which received the vaccine. Administration of Ad26.COV2.S was intramuscular, either once or twice 56 days apart.

General observations from the study: Substantial post-vaccination breadth of spike-specific CD8+ and CD4+ T cell responses was reported.

Described treatment: roughly 18 received Ad26.COV2.S at low or high dose, single or two shots; about 5 received placebo; per-sample allocation not given. The samples date from day 63 after the first vaccine or placebo injection. As to this clone: What it recognizes is unknown.

Method: immunoSEQ multiplex PCR; TCRdb's copy keeps in-frame clones and lacks some. The sample lists roughly 700,000 clones, roughly 90% occurring once. V lost 3 bases, J lost 1 base, and 6 bases stayed unmatched. Germline CDR1 is SGHAT and CDR2 is FQNNGV. The CDR3 has 16 amino acids. This TCR was recovered from a person aged 18-65 years who received the Ad26.COV2.S COVID-19 vaccine or a placebo. The chain employs TRBV11-2 and TRBJ1-1; TRBD1 matches 9 bases. The sequencing here drew on peripheral blood, taken in a trial of Ad26.COV2.S vaccine versus placebo. CDR3 nucleotides: TGTGCCAGCAGCTTCCTCGGGACAGGGCCGAACACTGAAGCTTTCTTT. Translation: CASSFLGTGPNTEAFF.